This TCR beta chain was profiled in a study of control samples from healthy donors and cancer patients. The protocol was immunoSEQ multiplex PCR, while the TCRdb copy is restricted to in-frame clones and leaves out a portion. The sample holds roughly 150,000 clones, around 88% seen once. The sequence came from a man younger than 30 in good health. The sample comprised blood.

The CDR3 loop is CASPRSPDTQYF. CDR3 sequence (DNA): TGTGCCAGCCCGCGGTCCCCGGATACGCAGTATTTT. V gene TRBV6-5 combines with J gene TRBJ2-3; D is ambiguous. The V gene lost 8 bases and the J gene lost 6 bases, with 12 bases spanning the gap. Germline V gives CDR1 MNHEY, CDR2 SVGAGI. The CDR3 covers 12 residues.